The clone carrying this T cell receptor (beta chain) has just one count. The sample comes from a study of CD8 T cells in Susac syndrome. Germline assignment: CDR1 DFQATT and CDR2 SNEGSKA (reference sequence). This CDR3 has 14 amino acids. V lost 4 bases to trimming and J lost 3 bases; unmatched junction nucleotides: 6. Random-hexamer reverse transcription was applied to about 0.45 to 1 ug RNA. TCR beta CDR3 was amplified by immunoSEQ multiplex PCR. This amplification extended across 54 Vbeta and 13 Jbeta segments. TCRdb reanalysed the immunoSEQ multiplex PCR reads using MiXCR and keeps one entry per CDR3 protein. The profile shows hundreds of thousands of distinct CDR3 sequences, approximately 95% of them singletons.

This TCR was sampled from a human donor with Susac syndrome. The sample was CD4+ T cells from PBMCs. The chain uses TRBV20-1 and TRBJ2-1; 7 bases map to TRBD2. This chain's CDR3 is CSATSSGVYNEQFF. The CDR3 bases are TGCAGTGCTACGTCTAGCGGAGTCTACAATGAGCAGTTCTTC.